These 31 T cell receptor beta chains originate from one sample sequenced in a study of CD8 T cells in Susac syndrome (dated by TCRdb to about 2019). The protocol used for the library was the immunoSEQ multiplex PCR assay. RNA was extracted using the RNeasy kit, and roughly 0.5 to 1 microgram was reverse transcribed with random hexamers. Using fastp trimming at Q25 and MiXCR clonotype assembly, TCRdb reanalyzed the public sequencing data and kept in-frame beta chains. Rows are unified per CDR3 protein, each entry keeping the most common DNA and genes. The sample records approximately 220,000 distinct CDR3 sequences, approximately 95% of which are singletons. Of the sample, 0.082% is held by the ten largest clones. The sample taken for sequencing was CD4+ T cells from PBMCs. The receptor source for this set is a human donor with multiple sclerosis.

The V call is TRBV20-1, the J call TRBJ2-5; 7 bases match TRBD2. Germline V gene data show CDR1 as DFQATT and CDR2 as SNEGSKA (reference sequence). Trimming took 0 bases from V and 2 from J; bases not matched to a gene: 3. The CDR3 extends over 14 amino acids. CDR3 amino acids: CSARDSRGQETQYF. The CDR3 nucleotides read TGCAGTGCTAGAGATTCGCGGGGGCAAGAGACCCAGTACTTC.

The chain is built from TRBV3-1 and TRBJ2-5; D uncertain. V dropped 5 bases and J dropped 5 bases, with 9 bases sitting between them. The CDR3 extends over 12 amino acids. The germline CDR1 and CDR2 sequences are LGHDT and YNNKEL (reference sequence). CDR3 DNA sequence: TGTGCCAGCAGCGAAATCCAGGAGACCCAGTACTTC. Protein product: CASSEIQETQYF.

The chain is built from TRBV9 and TRBJ2-3, with D unresolved. Germline V gene lookup returns CDR1 SGDLS and CDR2 YYNGEE. CDR3 length: 14 residues. The V gene lost 0 bases and the J gene lost 0 bases, with 5 bases spanning the gap. This CDR3 reads CASSVVSSTDTQYF. CDR3 nucleotide sequence: TGTGCCAGCAGCGTAGTTTCGAGCACAGATACGCAGTATTTT.

The chain carries TRBV20-1 and TRBJ2-5; D is perhaps TRBD1 (6 bases). Germline V CDR1 and CDR2: DFQATT, SNEGSKA (reference sequence). There are 12 residues in the CDR3. The V end was cut by 3 bases, the J end by 3 bases, with 8 bases between. DNA for the CDR3: TGCAGTGCTAGGTACAGGGAAGAGACCCAGTACTTC. It codes for CSARYREETQYF.

The V call is TRBV5-1, the J call TRBJ2-2; 8 bases match TRBD2. J gave up 1 base and V 4 bases, and 6 bases lay outside the gene matches. The V gene's germline CDR1 is SGHRS and CDR2 YFSETQ. The CDR3 length is 16 residues. CDR3 coding DNA: TGCGCCAGCAGCCCTACCCTAGCGGGGAACACCGGGGAGCTGTTTTTT. Protein sequence: CASSPTLAGNTGELFF.

The chain joins TRBV3-1 to TRBJ1-1; the D is unclear. This CDR3 is built from 14 residues. Germline V gene lookup returns CDR1 LGHDT and CDR2 YNNKEL (reference sequence). Deletions cut 3 bases from V and 0 bases from J, with 8 bases between. The CDR3 region is CASSQLDVNTEAFF. In DNA form, the CDR3 reads TGTGCCAGCAGCCAGCTAGACGTGAACACTGAAGCTTTCTTT.

The chain combines TRBV20-1 with TRBJ1-5; no reliable D call. The CDR3 consists of 12 residues. The ends were cut back, 5 bases at V and 6 bases at J, with 11 bases in the middle. Germline assignment: CDR1 DFQATT and CDR2 SNEGSKA (reference sequence). The CDR3 sequence is CSAGPTIQPQHF. The CDR3 DNA is TGCAGTGCTGGACCCACGATTCAGCCCCAGCATTTT.

CDR3 sequence (DNA): TGTGCCAGCAGCTTGGATGGGGTGAATGGCTACACCTTC. Protein: CASSLDGVNGYTF. The chain joins TRBV5-6 to TRBJ1-2; D is unclear. The CDR3 has 13 residues. The germline V gene encodes CDR1 SGHDT and CDR2 YYEEEE. V gave up 0 bases and J gave up 6 bases, with 9 bases separating them.

The rearrangement links TRBV29-1 to TRBJ1-1; D is possibly TRBD1 (5 bases). Looked up from germline, CDR1 is SQVTM and CDR2 is ANQGSEA. This CDR3 is built from 13 residues. V lost 7 bases, J lost 1 base, and 13 bases lay in between. CDR3 residues: CSGAQTGNTEAFF. Here the CDR3 DNA reads TGCAGCGGAGCTCAAACAGGGAACACTGAAGCTTTCTTT. Combining the CDR3 with reference TRBV29-1 and TRBJ1-1 gives the whole variable domain SAVISQKPSRDICQRGTSLTIQCQVDSQVTMMFWYRQQPGQSLTLIATANQGSEATYESGFVIDKFPISRPNLTFSTLTVSNMSPEDSSIYLCSGAQTGNTEAFFGQGTRLTVV.

The chain has TRBV7-2 and TRBJ2-7; possibly TRBD1 for D (6 bases). The ends were cut back, 3 bases at V and 3 bases at J, with 12 bases in the middle. The germline V gene encodes CDR1 SGHTA and CDR2 FQGNSA. The CDR3 has 14 residues. CDR3 DNA: TGTGCCAGCAGCTTCGACAGGTTAAACTACGAGCAGTACTTC. Translation gives CASSFDRLNYEQYF.

The rearrangement joins TRBV9 to TRBJ2-5, with D tentatively TRBD1 (6 bases). Per the germline V gene, CDR1 is SGDLS and CDR2 is YYNGEE. The length of the CDR3 is 14 residues. V was cut by 3 bases and J by 2 bases, with 11 bases left in between. This CDR3 reads CASSARGQQETQYF. The DNA for the CDR3 is TGTGCCAGCAGCGCGAGGGGACAACAAGAGACCCAGTACTTC.

The chain links TRBV12-3 or TRBV12-4 to TRBJ2-2; tentatively, D is TRBD1 (5 bases). Trimming stripped 6 bases from V and 1 base from J, with 18 bases between. The CDR3 is 17 amino acids. CDR3 in amino acids: CASSPAPGLQNTGELFF. DNA of the CDR3: TGTGCCAGCAGCCCGGCACCAGGGTTGCAGAACACCGGGGAGCTGTTTTTT.

The gene calls are TRBV30 and TRBJ2-2; D is uncertain. This CDR3 has 14 amino acids. The germline gives CDR1 GTSNPN, CDR2 SVGIG (reference sequence). Trimming removed 5 bases from V and 0 bases from J, with 10 bases in between. CDR3 region: CAWSGFPNTGELFF. The CDR3 DNA reads TGTGCCTGGTCGGGCTTTCCGAACACCGGGGAGCTGTTTTTT. Complete variable domain (other parts from reference TRBV30 and TRBJ2-2): SQTIHQWPATLVQPVGSPLSLECTVEGTSNPNLYWYRQAAGRGLQLLFYSVGIGQISSEVPQNLSASRPQDRQFILSSKKLLLSDSGFYLCAWSGFPNTGELFFGEGSRLTVL.

The V and J genes are TRBV20-1 and TRBJ2-3, with D perhaps TRBD1 (6 bases). Germline V gene sequence: CDR1 DFQATT, CDR2 SNEGSKA (reference sequence). V was clipped by 6 bases and J by 6 bases, with 16 bases between them. CDR3 length equals 13 residues. The CDR3 region is CSALRGGLDTQYF. The DNA of the CDR3 is TGCAGTGCCCTCAGGGGCGGTTTGGATACGCAGTATTTT.

This chain joins TRBV18 and TRBJ2-7; 10 bases agree with TRBD1. CDR3 length equals 15 residues. V lost 3 bases and J lost 2; bases outside the gene matches: 4. Germline values: CDR1 KGHSH, CDR2 LQKENI. The DNA of the CDR3 is TGTGCCAGCTCACCTACCGGGACAGGGGCCTACGAGCAGTACTTC. Translating gives CASSPTGTGAYEQYF.

V usage is TRBV7-9 and J usage is TRBJ2-5, with TRBD1 as a possible D gene (7 bases). Trimming took 5 bases from V and 1 from J, leaving 11 bases between them. Germline V CDR1 and CDR2: SEHNR, FQNEAQ (reference sequence). This CDR3 has 14 amino acids. CDR3 sequence: CASSPRDSQETQYF. The CDR3 DNA reads as TGTGCCAGCAGCCCGCGGGACAGCCAAGAGACCCAGTACTTC.

The rearrangement joins TRBV4-1 to TRBJ2-7; D gene uncertain. The CDR3 runs 14 residues. CDR1 is MGHRA, CDR2 YSYEKL, per germline. V lost 1 base and J lost 4, with 11 bases in between. The CDR3 here is CASSQAELGYEQYF. CDR3 nucleotides: TGCGCCAGCAGCCAAGCAGAGCTTGGTTACGAGCAGTACTTC.

The chain links TRBV29-1 to TRBJ2-3; no clear D. Trimming removed 6 bases from V and 2 bases from J, with 6 bases in between. Germline V gene lookup returns CDR1 SQVTM and CDR2 ANQGSEA. This CDR3 contains 11 residues. Here the CDR3 reads CSVQNTDTQYF. The CDR3 nucleotides read TGCAGCGTGCAAAACACAGATACGCAGTATTTT.

This chain uses TRBV20-1 with TRBJ2-7, with TRBD1 matching 9 bases. V gave up 5 bases and J gave up 5 bases; unmatched junction bases: 7. Germline V gene lookup returns CDR1 DFQATT and CDR2 SNEGSKA (reference sequence). The CDR3 loop spans 13 amino acids. The CDR3 protein is CSAPGQGTNEQYF. The CDR3 region has the DNA TGCAGTGCTCCCGGACAGGGGACGAACGAGCAGTACTTC.

This clonotype appeared once. The rearrangement uses TRBV20-1 and TRBJ1-5, with a possible D match to TRBD1 (5 bases). The germline gives CDR1 DFQATT, CDR2 SNEGSKA (reference sequence). V was shortened by 6 bases and J by 1 base, with 13 bases between the two germline ends. This CDR3 is 14 amino acids long. The CDR3: CSARTGGSNQPQHF. In DNA form, the CDR3 reads TGCAGTGCCCGAACTGGGGGGAGCAATCAGCCCCAGCATTTT.

The rearrangement uses TRBV20-1 and TRBJ1-6, with D tentatively TRBD1 (5 bases). Trimming took 1 base from V and 10 from J, leaving 11 bases between them. The CDR3 consists of 13 residues. Germline V gene data show CDR1 as DFQATT and CDR2 as SNEGSKA (reference sequence). CDR3 coding DNA: TGCAGTGCTAGAGGGTCGGGGGACTCACCCCTCCACTTT. It is translated as CSARGSGDSPLHF.

The genes are TRBV5-4 and TRBJ2-2; TRBD2 matches at 15 bases. J lost 5 bases, V lost 4 bases, and 6 bases had no gene match. The length of the CDR3 is 17 residues. CDR1 SGHNT and CDR2 YYREEE come from the germline V gene (reference sequence). As DNA, the CDR3 is TGTGCCAGCAGCCCGGGACTAGCGGGGGGCCCTACCGGGGAGCTGTTTTTT. It specifies CASSPGLAGGPTGELFF.

The V call is TRBV10-3, the J call TRBJ1-5; D unresolved. V lost 0 bases and J 0 bases, leaving 12 bases between the germline ends. This CDR3 comprises 17 residues. Germline V gene lookup returns CDR1 ENHRY and CDR2 SYGVKD. The chain's CDR3 is CAISESIDGSSNQPQHF. In DNA, the CDR3 is TGTGCCATCAGTGAGTCGATTGACGGCAGTAGCAATCAGCCCCAGCATTTT.

The chain carries TRBV12-3 or TRBV12-4 and TRBJ2-3; perhaps TRBD1 as D (6 bases). V was shortened by 7 bases and J by 6 bases, with 17 bases between the two germline ends. The CDR3 totals 14 residues. For the CDR3, the DNA is TGTGCCAGCACTCTGGGTCCAGGGGTCGATACGCAGTATTTT. It codes for CASTLGPGVDTQYF.

The chain combines TRBV12-3 or TRBV12-4 with TRBJ2-1; no clear D. With 2 bases removed from V and 6 bases from J, the gap between germline ends came to 5 bases. The CDR3 totals 12 residues. CDR3 residues: CASSLYSNEQFF. The CDR3 region has the DNA TGTGCCAGCAGTTTATACAGCAATGAGCAGTTCTTC.

This sequence joins TRBV27 and TRBJ2-2, with no clear D. The germline V gene encodes CDR1 MNHEY and CDR2 SMNVEV (reference sequence). The CDR3 has 14 amino acids. V shed 5 bases and J shed 4 bases, with 11 bases lying between them. CDR3 in DNA: TGTGCCAGCAGTAGGAGTCAGGTCACCGGGGAGCTGTTTTTT. Translation: CASSRSQVTGELFF.

The rearrangement links TRBV3-1 to TRBJ2-3; D is unclear. Looked up from germline, CDR1 is LGHDT and CDR2 is YNNKEL (reference sequence). This CDR3 has 12 amino acids. Trimming removed 2 bases from V and 9 bases from J, with 9 bases in between. This chain's CDR3 is CASSQMWETQYF. The DNA for the CDR3 is TGTGCCAGCAGCCAAATGTGGGAAACGCAGTATTTT.

The chain joins TRBV11-2 to TRBJ1-4; D remains unclear. The CDR3 loop spans 13 amino acids. V lost 3 bases, J lost 8 bases, and 10 bases lay in between. Germline V lookup: CDR1 SGHAT, CDR2 FQNNGV. The CDR3 DNA reads TGTGCCAGCAGCTTCGGGATGGCGGAAAAACTGTTTTTT. Amino acids: CASSFGMAEKLFF.

V and J are TRBV20-1 and TRBJ2-5; TRBD2 agrees at 8 bases. V shed 6 bases, J shed 5 bases, and the junction held 11 bases outside the gene matches. The CDR3 is made up of 14 amino acids. CDR1 is DFQATT and CDR2 is SNEGSKA in the germline V gene (reference sequence). As DNA, the CDR3 is TGCAGTGCCAGCAGGGTGACTAGCGTGGAGACCCAGTACTTC. Amino acid sequence: CSASRVTSVETQYF.

The V gene is TRBV18, the J gene TRBJ2-7; TRBD1 matches at 7 bases. The germline gives CDR1 KGHSH, CDR2 LQKENI. Trimming removed 2 bases from V and 0 bases from J; junction bases left unmatched: 4. This CDR3 comprises 15 residues. CDR3 coding DNA: TGTGCCAGCTCACCAGGACAGGACAGCTCCTACGAGCAGTACGTC. Translating it yields CASSPGQDSSYEQYV.

This chain connects TRBV29-1 to TRBJ2-7; D possibly corresponds to TRBD1 (6 bases). The CDR3 has 13 amino acids. Germline lookup yields CDR1 SQVTM and CDR2 ANQGSEA. V was shortened by 4 bases and J by 6 bases, with 16 bases between the two germline ends. As DNA, the CDR3 is TGCAGCGTTGGATGGGGGCAGGGCAGCGAGCAGTACTTC. As protein: CSVGWGQGSEQYF.